This entry is about one TCR beta chain. The antigen is not known. These data belong to a study of T cell clonotyping in hematopoietic cell transplantation. Study outcomes and limitations: Higher Inverse Simpson Index values in graft donor and pretransplant recipient predicted broader posttransplant TCR diversity.

This CDR3 is 13 amino acids long. From germline, CDR1 is GTSNPN and CDR2 SVGIG (reference sequence). Trimming cost V 3 bases and J 6 bases, with 9 bases left between them. Using immunoSEQ multiplex PCR, the repertoire was profiled, and TCRdb retains in-frame clones only, with some absent. Of a few thousand clones listed, under 20% are singletons. Specimen: PBMCs, collected 180 days after allogeneic stem cell transplant. This clonotype originated in a young adult male patient who had an allogeneic stem cell transplant, so the T cells may come from the graft donor. Some clones in this sample may be carry-over from other donors' samples. This chain connects TRBV30 to TRBJ1-6; D might be TRBD1 (5 bases). CDR3 nucleotide sequence: TGTGCCTGGAGCGAAGACAGTAATTCACCCCTCCACTTT. Amino acids: CAWSEDSNSPLHF.